Sequencing of this T cell receptor beta chain was carried out in a study of blood T cell repertoires in COVID-19. Across the whole study: Acute and convalescent COVID-19 samples came from the United States, Italy and Spain. PBMCs, B-cell-depleted T cells, or T cells provided the cDNA or gDNA that made up the material.

How the authors handled the data: It was from reference gene primer amplification that nucleated cell counts were estimated. The repertoire was sequenced with immunoSEQ multiplex PCR; TCRdb's copy has only in-frame clones and lacks some. V, J and clone size are those of that table, while D and trimming were read from the DNA. The sample holds around 58,000 clones; 65% to 90% are singletons and the top ten take around 16%. The CDR3 has 14 amino acids. The V gene's germline CDR1 is LNHDA and CDR2 SQIVND (reference sequence). With 6 bases removed from V and 2 bases from J, the gap between germline ends came to 11 bases.

Sequencing input: peripheral blood. The chain links TRBV19 to TRBJ1-5; TRBD1 might be the D (6 bases). The receptor's source is a human donor in a cohort sampled during active COVID-19. The DNA of the CDR3 is TGTGCCAGTAGGGGGGCGCCACGCAATCAGCCCCAGCATTTT. Translating it yields CASRGAPRNQPQHF.